The source of this T cell receptor (beta chain) is a study of cytomegalovirus exposure and HLA in healthy donors. Germline V gene lookup returns CDR1 SGHNT and CDR2 YYREEE (reference sequence). CDR3 length: 14 residues. Trimming cost V 4 bases and J 5 bases; bases outside gene matches: 9. Both 60 Vbeta primers and 13 Jbeta primers went into the PCR. Libraries were prepared by immunoSEQ multiplex PCR; TCRdb keeps only in-frame clonotypes and omits some of them. The sample includes fewer than 95,000 clones, 75% to 90% seen only once; the top ten take 7.4%. Input material: PBMCs. This TCR was recovered from a middle-aged man in good health and CMV-seropositive. This chain connects TRBV5-4 to TRBJ2-7; 7 positions agree with TRBD1. CDR3 DNA sequence: TGTGCCAGCAGCGGTAGGACAGGAATCGACGAGCAGTACTTC. Its protein is CASSGRTGIDEQYF.